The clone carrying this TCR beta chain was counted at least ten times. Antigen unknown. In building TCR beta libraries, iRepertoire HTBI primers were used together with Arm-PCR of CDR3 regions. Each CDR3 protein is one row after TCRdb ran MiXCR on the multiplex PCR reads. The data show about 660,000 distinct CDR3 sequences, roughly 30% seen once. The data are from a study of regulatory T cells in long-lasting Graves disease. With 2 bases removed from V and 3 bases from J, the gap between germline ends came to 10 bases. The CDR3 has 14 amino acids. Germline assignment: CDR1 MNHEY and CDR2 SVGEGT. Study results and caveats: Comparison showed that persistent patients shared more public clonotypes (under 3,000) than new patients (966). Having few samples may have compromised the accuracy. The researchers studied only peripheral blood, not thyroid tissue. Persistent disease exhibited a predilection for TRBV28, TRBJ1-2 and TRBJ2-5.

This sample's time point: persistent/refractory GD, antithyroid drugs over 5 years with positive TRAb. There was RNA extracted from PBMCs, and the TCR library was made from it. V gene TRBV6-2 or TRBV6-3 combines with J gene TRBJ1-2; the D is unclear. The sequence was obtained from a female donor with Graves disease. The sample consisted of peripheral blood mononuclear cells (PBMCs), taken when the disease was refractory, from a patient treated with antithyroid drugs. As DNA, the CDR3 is TGTGCCAGCAGTTACGGACCGCTCGACTATGGCTACACCTTC. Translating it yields CASSYGPLDYGYTF.